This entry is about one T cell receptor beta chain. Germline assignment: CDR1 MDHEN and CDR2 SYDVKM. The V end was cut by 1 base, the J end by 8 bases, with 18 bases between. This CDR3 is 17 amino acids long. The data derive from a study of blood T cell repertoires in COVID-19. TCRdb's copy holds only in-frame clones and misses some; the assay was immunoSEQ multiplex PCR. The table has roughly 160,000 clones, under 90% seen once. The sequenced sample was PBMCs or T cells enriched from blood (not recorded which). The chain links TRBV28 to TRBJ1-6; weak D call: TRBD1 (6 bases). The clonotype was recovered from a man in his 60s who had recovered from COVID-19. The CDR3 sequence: CASSLSQGQGLYSPLHF. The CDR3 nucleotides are TGTGCCAGCAGTTTATCCCAGGGTCAGGGGCTATATTCACCCCTCCACTTT.